Shown below are 21 T cell receptor beta chains from a single sample sequenced in a study of T cell responses to AZD1222 COVID-19 vaccine. The protocol was immunoSEQ multiplex PCR, while the TCRdb copy is restricted to in-frame clones and leaves out a portion. The sample contains about 92,000 clones, roughly 87% of which appear only once. This specimen was peripheral blood, taken on day 0 of AZD1222 vaccination. Source of these receptors: an adult in good health.

The CDR3 loop reads CASSMRHTRSYEQYF. The CDR3 DNA reads TGTGCCAGTAGTATGAGACATACTAGATCCTACGAGCAGTACTTC. The chain joins TRBV19 to TRBJ2-7, with TRBD2 as a possible D gene (5 bases). This CDR3 is built from 15 residues. Trimming removed 3 bases at V and 1 base at J, with 13 bases between. Per the germline V gene, CDR1 is LNHDA and CDR2 is SQIVND (reference sequence).

The chain employs TRBV5-6 and TRBJ2-3, with a weak D call TRBD2 (6 bases). Trimming pared 7 bases from V and 6 bases from J, leaving 18 bases between. CDR3 length: 14 amino acids. Germline loops: CDR1 SGHDT, CDR2 YYEEEE. This CDR3 reads CASGSWGEEDTQYF. In DNA form, the CDR3 reads TGTGCCAGCGGATCCTGGGGGGAAGAGGATACGCAGTATTTT.

The gene calls are TRBV4-2 and TRBJ1-2; 8 bases fit TRBD1. Germline V CDR1 and CDR2: LGHNA, YNFKEQ. J lost 7 bases, V lost 1 base, and 5 bases had no gene match. The CDR3 length is 14 residues. This CDR3 reads CASSQADRGGGYTF. The CDR3 DNA reads TGTGCCAGCAGCCAAGCTGACAGGGGTGGTGGCTACACCTTC.

The chain recombines TRBV18 with TRBJ2-7; D perhaps matches TRBD1 (5 bases). The V end was cut by 8 bases, the J end by 11 bases, with 10 bases between. The V gene's germline CDR1 is KGHSH and CDR2 LQKENI. This CDR3 has 9 amino acids. The CDR3 DNA reads TGTGCCAGCCCAGGGCCCGAGTACTTC. It is translated as CASPGPEYF.

The chain carries TRBV9 and TRBJ1-6, with D possibly matching TRBD1 (5 bases). Trimming took off 0 bases at V and 13 bases at J, with 17 bases between the two ends. Germline values: CDR1 SGDLS, CDR2 YYNGEE. The CDR3 contains 15 residues. The CDR3 DNA follows: TGTGCCAGCAGCGTAGATCTCACCGCGAGGGACCCCCTCCACTTT. Translating gives CASSVDLTARDPLHF.

This clone has a handful of counts. The chain uses TRBV5-1 and TRBJ1-3, with 7 bases that match TRBD1. J gave up 2 bases and V 0 bases, and 2 bases lay outside the gene matches. The germline V gene encodes CDR1 SGHRS and CDR2 YFSETQ. This CDR3 is 15 amino acids long. The CDR3 nucleotides are TGCGCCAGCAGCTTGGACCAGGGGGCTGGAAACACCATATATTTT. Translation gives CASSLDQGAGNTIYF.

The chain links TRBV4-3 to TRBJ2-2; TRBD2 is a possible D gene (7 bases). Trimming shortened V by 0 bases and J by 3 bases, and 11 bases separated the two germline ends. Germline CDR1 LGHNA, CDR2 YSLEER. The CDR3 spans 16 residues. Here the CDR3 DNA reads TGCGCCAGCAGCCAAGATCGGGGGGCGGACACCGGGGAGCTGTTTTTT. This sequence encodes CASSQDRGADTGELFF.

This chain links TRBV3-1 (or the pseudogene TRBV3-2) with TRBJ2-5; D may be TRBD1 (5 bases). In germline, CDR1 is LGHDT, CDR2 YNNKEL (reference sequence). This CDR3 contains 16 residues. The V end lost 0 bases, the J end lost 3 bases, and 14 bases lay between the germline ends. CDR3 sequence: CASSQDLGAGKETQYF. The DNA for the CDR3 is TGTGCCAGCAGCCAAGATCTTGGGGCAGGCAAAGAGACCCAGTACTTC.

This chain uses TRBV5-1 with TRBJ2-3; D unclear. Per the germline V gene, CDR1 is SGHRS and CDR2 is YFSETQ. This CDR3 has 14 amino acids. Trimming removed 0 bases from V and 1 base from J, with 6 bases in between. CDR3 bases: TGCGCCAGCAGCTTGGAATCACGCACAGATACGCAGTATTTT. Translating it yields CASSLESRTDTQYF.

V usage is TRBV9 and J usage is TRBJ2-1; tentatively, D is TRBD2 (6 bases). The V end was cut by 0 bases, the J end by 2 bases, with 15 bases between. Germline CDR1 and CDR2: SGDLS and YYNGEE. The CDR3 covers 17 residues. The CDR3 bases are TGTGCCAGCAGCGTAGTGCGGGACCGTACCGCCTACAATGAGCAGTTCTTC. Residues: CASSVVRDRTAYNEQFF.

V gene TRBV5-5 combines with J gene TRBJ1-2; possible D gene TRBD1, 5 bases. The length of the CDR3 is 16 residues. Per the germline V gene, CDR1 is SGHKS and CDR2 is YYEKEE (reference sequence). Trimming left V 2 bases short and J 5 bases short, with 19 bases between. CDR3 sequence: CASSFNPAGSGYGYTF. CDR3 in DNA: TGTGCCAGCAGCTTTAACCCCGCAGGGTCTGGGTATGGCTACACCTTC.

The DNA of the CDR3 is TGTGCCAGCTCACCAATAGGACAGCGCATCCAGCCCCAGCATTTT. This encodes CASSPIGQRIQPQHF. The V call is TRBV18, the J call TRBJ1-5; a possible D gene is TRBD1 (6 bases). Germline values: CDR1 KGHSH, CDR2 LQKENI. The CDR3 totals 15 residues. Trimming removed 2 bases from V and 7 bases from J, with 15 bases in between.

This clone was counted a single time. This chain joins TRBV3-1 (or the pseudogene TRBV3-2) and TRBJ1-6, with D maybe TRBD1 (6 bases). The CDR3 has 16 amino acids. Germline values: CDR1 LGHDT, CDR2 YNNKEL (reference sequence). The V end lost 7 bases, the J end lost 3 bases, and 16 bases lay between the germline ends. The DNA for the CDR3 is TGTGCCAGCAACAAAAGGGGGACCTTCTATAATTCACCCCTCCACTTT. Protein: CASNKRGTFYNSPLHF.

The chain employs TRBV19 and TRBJ2-2; D gene uncertain. The CDR3 covers 14 residues. Trimming cost V 2 bases and J 0 bases, with 4 bases left between them. Germline values: CDR1 LNHDA, CDR2 SQIVND (reference sequence). CDR3 amino acids: CASSIWANTGELFF. The CDR3 DNA reads TGTGCCAGTAGTATATGGGCGAACACCGGGGAGCTGTTTTTT.

The chain recombines TRBV5-1 with TRBJ2-7; a weak D match, TRBD1 (6 bases). The length of the CDR3 is 16 residues. CDR1 is SGHRS and CDR2 is YFSETQ in the germline V gene. Trimming removed 3 bases from V and 7 bases from J, with 23 bases in between. In DNA form, the CDR3 reads TGCGCCAGCAGCTCGGGCGACAGGTCGGTTCTAAGGGAGCAGTACTTC. Translated: CASSSGDRSVLREQYF.

This clone was recorded only once. The rearrangement joins TRBV3-1 (or the pseudogene TRBV3-2) to TRBJ2-5; 11 bases match TRBD2. CDR3 length: 17 amino acids. Germline V gene sequence: CDR1 LGHDT, CDR2 YNNKEL (reference sequence). Losses at the gene ends were 0 bases for V and 3 bases for J; bases not matched to a gene: 6. The CDR3 DNA follows: TGTGCCAGCAGCCAAGACCCTCCTAGCGGGGGGAAAGAGACCCAGTACTTC. Its translation: CASSQDPPSGGKETQYF.

The gene calls are TRBV3-1 (or the pseudogene TRBV3-2) and TRBJ1-1; no clear D. The ends were cut back, 0 bases at V and 2 bases at J, with 7 bases in the middle. The CDR3 is 14 residues long. Germline values: CDR1 LGHDT, CDR2 YNNKEL (reference sequence). The CDR3 DNA reads TGTGCCAGCAGCCAAGAAGGGAGTAACACTGAAGCTTTCTTT. This translates into CASSQEGSNTEAFF.

This chain joins TRBV15 and TRBJ1-1; D is unresolved. The CDR3 is 15 residues long. The germline V gene has CDR1 LNHNV and CDR2 YYDKDF (reference sequence). V lost 0 bases and J lost 4, with 12 bases in between. The DNA for the CDR3 is TGTGCCACCAGCAGAGACCTCGACTGGCGCACTGAAGCTTTCTTT. Translation gives CATSRDLDWRTEAFF.

DNA for the CDR3: TGTGCCTGGAGTCCTCATCCCCCCTCAAGGTACTATGGCTACACCTTC. It codes for CAWSPHPPSRYYGYTF. V is TRBV30 and J is TRBJ1-2; D gene uncertain. This CDR3 is built from 16 residues. Per germline, CDR1 GTSNPN and CDR2 SVGIG (reference sequence). V lost 2 bases to trimming and J lost 3 bases, with 19 bases between them.

This clone appeared a single time. V is TRBV6-2 or TRBV6-3 and J is TRBJ2-5; TRBD1 aligns across 10 bases. The V segment lost 2 bases and the J segment 4 bases; nucleotides outside the gene matches: 4. This CDR3 is built from 15 residues. Germline CDR1 and CDR2: MNHEY and SVGEGT. For the CDR3, the DNA is TGTGCCAGCAGTTACCCGGGACAGGGGCGAGAGACCCAGTACTTC. Translated: CASSYPGQGRETQYF.

The V gene is TRBV15, the J gene TRBJ1-6, with D possibly TRBD1 on 5 matching bases. Trimming removed 2 bases from V and 8 bases from J, with 13 bases in between. Germline CDR1 and CDR2: LNHNV and YYDKDF (reference sequence). This CDR3 has 15 amino acids. The CDR3 DNA follows: TGTGCCACCAGCAGATCGATCCTGGGGGATTCACCCCTCCACTTT. As protein: CATSRSILGDSPLHF.